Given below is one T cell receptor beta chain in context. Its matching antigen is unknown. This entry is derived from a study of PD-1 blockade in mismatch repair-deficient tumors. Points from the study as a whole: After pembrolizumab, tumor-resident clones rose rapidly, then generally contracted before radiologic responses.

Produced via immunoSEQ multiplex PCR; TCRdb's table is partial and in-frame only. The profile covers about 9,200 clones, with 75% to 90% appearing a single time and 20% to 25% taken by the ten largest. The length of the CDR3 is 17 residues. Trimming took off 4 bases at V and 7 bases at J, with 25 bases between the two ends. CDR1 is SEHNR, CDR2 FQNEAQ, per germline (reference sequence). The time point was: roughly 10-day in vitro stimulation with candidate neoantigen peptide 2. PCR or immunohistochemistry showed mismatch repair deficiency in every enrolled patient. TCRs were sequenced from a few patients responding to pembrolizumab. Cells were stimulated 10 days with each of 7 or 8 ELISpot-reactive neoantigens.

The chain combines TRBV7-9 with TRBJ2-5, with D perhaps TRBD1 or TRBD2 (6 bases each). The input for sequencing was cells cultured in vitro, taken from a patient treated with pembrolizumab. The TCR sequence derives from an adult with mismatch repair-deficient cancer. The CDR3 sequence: CASSSGTGGTFGGTQYF. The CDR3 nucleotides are TGTGCCAGCAGCTCGGGCACGGGCGGGACATTCGGGGGGACCCAGTACTTC.